These T cell receptor beta chains were read from a single sample in a study of shared clonotypes between healthy human individuals. The data were produced by immunoSEQ multiplex PCR, yet TCRdb's version contains in-frame clones alone and is incomplete. Here the sample spans roughly 2.2 million clones, approximately 93% being singletons. Material for sequencing was naive CD4+ T cells from PBMCs. The receptors shown here come from a young man in good health. Some clones in this sample may be carry-over from other donors' samples. Both conserved end residues are part of each CDR3. D genes are given only for firm matches. Only part of the rows carry a size: once, few, many, or a class if the clone is expanded.

d_call: .
clone_size: .
v_call: TRBV4-1
j_call: TRBJ2-5
cdr3_aa: CASSQGSPGETQYF
cdr3_nt: TGCGCCAGCAGCCAAGGGTCACCCGGGGAGACCCAGTACTTC

d_call: TRBD1
clone_size: .
v_call: TRBV19
j_call: TRBJ2-1
cdr3_aa: CASRDRASNEQFF
cdr3_nt: TGTGCCAGCCGGGACAGGGCGAGCAATGAGCAGTTCTTC

d_call: .
clone_size: .
v_call: TRBV5-8
j_call: TRBJ1-1
cdr3_aa: CASIRGTLNTEAFF
cdr3_nt: TGTGCCAGCATTCGAGGAACGTTGAACACTGAAGCTTTCTTT

d_call: .
clone_size: .
v_call: TRBV4-2
j_call: TRBJ1-3
cdr3_aa: CASSQDRVAGGNTIYF
cdr3_nt: TGTGCCAGCAGCCAAGATCGGGTAGCGGGTGGAAACACCATATATTTT

d_call: .
clone_size: once
v_call: TRBV27
j_call: TRBJ1-5
cdr3_aa: CASSFLDGNQPQHF
cdr3_nt: TGTGCCAGCAGTTTTTTAGATGGAAATCAGCCCCAGCATTTT

d_call: .
clone_size: .
v_call: TRBV25-1
j_call: TRBJ2-7
cdr3_aa: CASSEAGRLYEQYF
cdr3_nt: TGTGCCAGCAGTGAGGCGGGGCGACTCTACGAGCAGTACTTC

d_call: TRBD2
clone_size: .
v_call: TRBV5-4
j_call: TRBJ2-5
cdr3_aa: CASSTGLGETQYF
cdr3_nt: TGTGCCAGCAGCACAGGACTAGGAGAGACCCAGTACTTC

d_call: .
clone_size: .
v_call: TRBV5-5
j_call: TRBJ1-1
cdr3_aa: CASSRGVRADEAFF
cdr3_nt: TGTGCCAGCAGCCGTGGGGTCAGGGCCGATGAAGCTTTCTTT

d_call: TRBD1
clone_size: .
v_call: TRBV5-4
j_call: TRBJ1-3
cdr3_aa: CASSSGQGPYSGNTIYF
cdr3_nt: TGTGCCAGCAGCTCAGGACAGGGGCCATACTCTGGAAACACCATATATTTT

d_call: TRBD2
clone_size: .
v_call: TRBV9
j_call: TRBJ2-7
cdr3_aa: CASSVGTSLSSYEQYF
cdr3_nt: TGTGCCAGCAGCGTAGGGACTAGTCTCTCGTCCTACGAGCAGTACTTC

d_call: .
clone_size: .
v_call: TRBV28
j_call: TRBJ2-7
cdr3_aa: CASRLGNPYEQYF
cdr3_nt: TGTGCCAGCAGACTAGGTAACCCCTACGAGCAGTACTTC

d_call: .
clone_size: .
v_call: TRBV27
j_call: TRBJ2-7
cdr3_aa: CASSPYFMGGEYEQYF
cdr3_nt: TGTGCCAGCAGCCCGTATTTTATGGGGGGTGAGTACGAGCAGTACTTC

d_call: .
clone_size: once
v_call: TRBV11-3
j_call: TRBJ1-4
cdr3_aa: CASSLRRGGRSNEKLFF
cdr3_nt: TGTGCCAGCAGCCTTAGGAGGGGCGGGAGGTCTAATGAAAAACTGTTTTTT

d_call: TRBD2
clone_size: .
v_call: TRBV4-1
j_call: TRBJ2-2
cdr3_aa: CASSQEIAGANTGELFF
cdr3_nt: TGCGCCAGCAGCCAAGAAATAGCGGGAGCGAACACCGGGGAGCTGTTTTTT

d_call: TRBD2
clone_size: .
v_call: TRBV5-5
j_call: TRBJ2-1
cdr3_aa: CASSPRESRYNEQFF
cdr3_nt: TGTGCCAGCAGCCCGCGGGAGTCGAGGTACAATGAGCAGTTCTTC

d_call: TRBD1
clone_size: .
v_call: TRBV6-6
j_call: TRBJ1-2
cdr3_aa: CASIRQGLYGYTF
cdr3_nt: TGTGCCAGCATCCGACAGGGCCTCTATGGCTACACCTTC

d_call: TRBD2
clone_size: few
v_call: TRBV10-3
j_call: TRBJ2-2
cdr3_aa: CATTASSGRASTGELFF
cdr3_nt: TGTGCCACTACCGCGTCTAGCGGGAGGGCCAGTACCGGGGAGCTGTTTTTT

d_call: .
clone_size: .
v_call: TRBV5-1
j_call: TRBJ2-6
cdr3_aa: CASSRWDGTLGANVLTF
cdr3_nt: TGCGCCAGCAGTCGCTGGGACGGTACTCTGGGGGCCAACGTCCTGACTTTC

d_call: .
clone_size: .
v_call: TRBV18
j_call: TRBJ1-2
cdr3_aa: CASSPMASYYGYTF
cdr3_nt: TGTGCCAGCTCACCAATGGCCTCCTACTATGGCTACACCTTC

d_call: TRBD1
clone_size: .
v_call: TRBV2
j_call: TRBJ2-3
cdr3_aa: CASGQGKDTQYF
cdr3_nt: TGTGCCAGCGGACAGGGTAAAGATACGCAGTATTTT

d_call: .
clone_size: .
v_call: TRBV30
j_call: TRBJ2-7
cdr3_aa: CAWESGHRAEQYF
cdr3_nt: TGTGCCTGGGAATCGGGGCACAGAGCCGAGCAGTACTTC

d_call: TRBD1
clone_size: .
v_call: TRBV23-1
j_call: TRBJ2-3
cdr3_aa: CASSHSQDRGSTDTQYF
cdr3_nt: TGCGCCAGCAGTCATTCCCAGGACAGGGGTAGCACAGATACGCAGTATTTT

d_call: TRBD2
clone_size: .
v_call: TRBV30
j_call: TRBJ2-1
cdr3_aa: CAWTVGGSLYNEQFF
cdr3_nt: TGTGCCTGGACGGTGGGCGGGAGCTTGTACAATGAGCAGTTCTTC

d_call: .
clone_size: .
v_call: TRBV7-2
j_call: TRBJ1-2
cdr3_aa: CASSSQQGNVHYGYTF
cdr3_nt: TGTGCCAGCAGCAGCCAACAGGGTAATGTTCACTATGGCTACACCTTC

d_call: .
clone_size: .
v_call: TRBV30
j_call: TRBJ2-1
cdr3_aa: CAWSANNIDEQFF
cdr3_nt: TGTGCCTGGAGTGCCAACAATATCGATGAGCAGTTCTTC

d_call: .
clone_size: .
v_call: TRBV2
j_call: TRBJ2-5
cdr3_aa: CASSSGAVGGQETQYF
cdr3_nt: TGTGCCAGCAGCTCCGGGGCCGTTGGCGGCCAAGAGACCCAGTACTTC

d_call: TRBD1
clone_size: .
v_call: TRBV6-5
j_call: TRBJ1-5
cdr3_aa: CASSSTGGRQPQHF
cdr3_nt: TGTGCCAGCAGCTCGACAGGGGGACGACAGCCCCAGCATTTT

d_call: TRBD2
clone_size: .
v_call: TRBV9
j_call: TRBJ2-3
cdr3_aa: CASSVEGGNTDTQYF
cdr3_nt: TGTGCCAGCAGCGTAGAGGGAGGGAACACAGATACGCAGTATTTT

d_call: .
clone_size: .
v_call: TRBV9
j_call: TRBJ2-3
cdr3_aa: CASSVATLGAATDTQYF
cdr3_nt: TGTGCCAGCAGCGTAGCTACCTTGGGAGCAGCGACAGATACGCAGTATTTT

d_call: .
clone_size: .
v_call: TRBV5-1
j_call: TRBJ2-2
cdr3_aa: CASSRPPYETGELFF
cdr3_nt: TGCGCCAGCAGCCGCCCTCCTTATGAAACCGGGGAGCTGTTTTTT

d_call: .
clone_size: once
v_call: TRBV2
j_call: TRBJ2-5
cdr3_aa: CASTKQAIQETQYF
cdr3_nt: TGTGCCAGCACAAAGCAGGCCATTCAAGAGACCCAGTACTTC

d_call: .
clone_size: .
v_call: TRBV11-3
j_call: TRBJ1-1
cdr3_aa: CASSLGGTGMNTEAFF
cdr3_nt: TGTGCCAGCAGCTTAGGAGGGACGGGAATGAACACTGAAGCTTTCTTT

d_call: TRBD1
clone_size: .
v_call: TRBV11-2
j_call: TRBJ2-3
cdr3_aa: CASSPGTVTDTQYF
cdr3_nt: TGTGCCAGCAGCCCCGGGACAGTCACAGATACGCAGTATTTT

d_call: .
clone_size: .
v_call: TRBV9
j_call: TRBJ1-1
cdr3_aa: CASSIAGTNTEAFF
cdr3_nt: TGTGCCAGCAGCATCGCCGGGACAAACACTGAAGCTTTCTTT

d_call: TRBD1
clone_size: .
v_call: TRBV7-9
j_call: TRBJ1-3
cdr3_aa: CASSLGQGIGNTIYF
cdr3_nt: TGTGCCAGCAGCTTGGGACAGGGCATTGGAAACACCATATATTTT